This T cell receptor (beta chain) was captured by sequencing in a study of blood T cell repertoires in COVID-19. Germline CDR1 LGHDT, CDR2 YNNKEL (reference sequence). V shed 3 bases and J shed 4 bases, with 6 bases lying between them. The CDR3 consists of 12 residues. Authors' data handling: Estimation of nucleated cell counts relied on the amplification of reference gene primers. The repertoire was sequenced with immunoSEQ multiplex PCR; TCRdb's copy has only in-frame clones and lacks some. V, J and clone size reflect that table, while D and trimming were determined from the DNA. The sample shows 65,000 to 95,000 clones, about 88% of them seen only once.

This chain uses TRBV3-1 (or the pseudogene TRBV3-2) with TRBJ1-2, with a possible D match to TRBD1 (6 bases). The clonotype comes from a man aged 65 to 79 with active or convalescent COVID-19. Material: peripheral blood. Here the CDR3 reads CASSHRGYGYTF. Written as DNA, the CDR3 is TGTGCCAGCAGCCACAGGGGCTATGGCTACACCTTC.